This is a list of T cell receptor beta chains from one sample in a study of radiation and T cells in renal cell carcinoma. The data were produced by immunoSEQ multiplex PCR, yet TCRdb's version contains in-frame clones alone and is incomplete. The sample lists over 85,000 clones, 85% seen once, with under 10% in the top ten. The sequencing here drew on blood, taken from a patient whose treatment included radiotherapy and nephrectomy. Receptors were obtained from a man aged 50-59 years with renal cell carcinoma. CDR3s include the opening cysteine and the closing phenylalanine or tryptophan. The D gene is left open where the match is weak. Size is omitted from some rows. Given values are once, few, many or a class for expanded clones.

j_call,v_call,clone_size,d_call,cdr3_aa,cdr3_nt
TRBJ2-6,TRBV2,NA,NA,CARSRGGGSGANVLTF,TGTGCCCGAAGCCGCGGGGGCGGGTCTGGGGCCAACGTCCTGACTTTC
TRBJ1-4,TRBV5-1,NA,NA,CASSLGQRNNEKLFF,TGCGCCAGCAGCTTGGGTCAGAGAAATAATGAAAAACTGTTTTTT
TRBJ1-2,TRBV28,NA,NA,CASSFRRDYGYTF,TGTGCCAGCAGTTTTCGGCGGGACTATGGCTACACCTTC
TRBJ2-7,TRBV2,NA,NA,CASRDRVGGPRHF,TGTGCCAGCAGAGACCGGGTGGGGGGGCCGAGGCACTTC
TRBJ2-2,TRBV4-1,NA,TRBD2,CASSYRHGSVLADHANTGELFF,TGCGCCAGCAGCTACCGTCATGGGAGCGTACTAGCGGACCACGCGAACACCGGGGAGCTGTTTTTT
TRBJ2-7,TRBV9,once,NA,CASSALGGEQYF,TGTGCCAGCAGCGCCCTGGGGGGCGAGCAGTACTTC
TRBJ2-7,TRBV13,NA,NA,CASTHLAGHEQYF,TGTGCCAGCACCCATTTAGCAGGCCACGAGCAGTACTTC
TRBJ2-7,TRBV7-2,NA,NA,CASSLRAGRMYEQYF,TGTGCCAGCAGCCTCCGGGCTGGACGAATGTACGAGCAGTACTTC
TRBJ2-7,TRBV6-1,NA,TRBD1,CASNWDRGQYEQYF,TGTGCCAGCAATTGGGACAGGGGACAGTACGAGCAGTACTTC
TRBJ2-3,TRBV19,NA,TRBD1,CASSMDRATDTQYF,TGTGCCAGTAGTATGGACAGGGCCACAGATACGCAGTATTTT
TRBJ1-4,TRBV2,NA,NA,CASRLWTENEKLFF,TGTGCCAGCAGACTATGGACAGAAAACGAAAAACTGTTTTTT